Listed below are T cell receptor beta chains from one sample, sequenced in a study of CD8 T cell repertoires and HIV-1 epitope variants. Assay used: immunoSEQ multiplex PCR; TCRdb lists only in-frame clones, some missing. The sample lists 5,800 or so clones, under 75% occurring once. Their target antigens are unknown. Sequenced sample: cultured CD8+ T cells derived from PBMCs. Receptor source: a male donor with HIV. The CDR3 runs from the conserved cysteine through the conserved F or W. A D gene is named only where the DNA matches it firmly. Clone size is given for some rows only: seen once, a few or many times, or a class if the clone is expanded.

v_call	clone_size	d_call	j_call	cdr3_nt	cdr3_aa
TRBV5-4	few	NA	TRBJ2-1	TGTGCCAGCAGCTTGATGGTTGACAATGAGCAGTTCTTC	CASSLMVDNEQFF
TRBV4-3	NA	TRBD2	TRBJ2-7	TGCGCCAGCAGCCAAGATACCGGGGGGAGGTCCTACGAGCAGTACTTC	CASSQDTGGRSYEQYF
TRBV5-4	few	NA	TRBJ2-5	TGTGCCACCCCAGCGGAGACCCAGTACTTC	CATPAETQYF
TRBV5-1	NA	TRBD1	TRBJ2-7	TGCGCCAGCAGCTTCGGGACAGGGGCCTACGAGCAGTACTTC	CASSFGTGAYEQYF
TRBV9	NA	TRBD1	TRBJ2-7	TGTGCCAGCAGCGAGAGGGGGGGACAGGGGACAAACGAGCAGTACTTC	CASSERGGQGTNEQYF
TRBV7-6	NA	NA	TRBJ2-7	TGTGCCAGCAGCTTACGAGCGGGCGAGCAGTACTTC	CASSLRAGEQYF
TRBV9	few	NA	TRBJ2-3	TGTGCCAGCAGCATGCCCGGTCCCGGACAGATATCTGCAGATACGCAGTATTTT	CASSMPGPGQISADTQYF
TRBV7-6	NA	NA	TRBJ1-2	TGTGCCAGCAGCCCGACTCCCAAGGGTGGGGGCTATGGCTACACCTTC	CASSPTPKGGGYGYTF
TRBV7-2	NA	TRBD2	TRBJ2-1	TGTGCCAGCAGCGGACAGGGACTAGCGGGAGGAGAGCAGTTCTTC	CASSGQGLAGGEQFF
TRBV11-2	NA	TRBD2	TRBJ2-5	TGTGCCAGCAGCGTCCGGACGCTTATGGCGGGAGGCCCAGAGACCCAGTACTTC	CASSVRTLMAGGPETQYF
TRBV27	NA	NA	TRBJ2-2	TGTGCCAGCAATGCTGGACGGAGAACCGGGGAGCTGTTTTTT	CASNAGRRTGELFF
TRBV5-1	NA	TRBD1	TRBJ1-6	TGCGCCAGCAGCTTGGAGGGGGCCTCACCCCTCCACTTT	CASSLEGASPLHF